This TCR beta chain was captured by sequencing in a study of a mutant IDH1 vaccine in newly diagnosed glioma. Time point specified: week 35, safety follow-up. The investigators gave 300 ug of mutant IDH1 20-mer peptide in each vaccine dose, together with topical imiquimod. Newly diagnosed WHO grade 3 or 4 IDH1-mutant, ATRX-lost astrocytomas were identified in the donors. TCRdb's table, derived via immunoSEQ multiplex PCR, lists solely in-frame clones and lacks some. The data hold under 50,000 clones, with roughly 91% observed a single time. In the case of this clone: Its antigen remains unknown.

Germline CDR1 reads SGHAT; CDR2 reads FQNNGV. The trim removed 3 bases at V and 3 bases at J, leaving 8 bases unmatched. This CDR3 comprises 16 residues. The rearrangement links TRBV11-2 to TRBJ2-7, with 10 bases identical to TRBD1. The sequence was obtained from a woman aged 40 to 50 with glioma. This sample comprised PBMCs, obtained from a glioma patient whose treatment included an IDH1 peptide vaccine. The CDR3: CASSFPGTGVFYEQYF. The CDR3 bases are TGTGCCAGCAGCTTCCCAGGGACAGGGGTTTTCTACGAGCAGTACTTC. The whole variable domain, remainder taken from reference TRBV11-2 and TRBJ2-7, is EAGVAQSPRYKIIEKRQSVAFWCNPISGHATLYWYQQILGQGPKLLIQFQNNGVVDDSQLPKDRFSAERLKGVDSTLKIQPAKLEDSAVYLCASSFPGTGVFYEQYFGPGTRLTVT.